The following is a T cell receptor beta chain sequence with its context. The entry originates in a study of blood T cell repertoires in COVID-19. Study summary: There were acute and convalescent COVID-19 samples, and they came from the United States, Italy and Spain. The cDNA or gDNA used as material had been derived from T cells, B-cell-depleted T cells, or PBMCs.

Original data processing: Nucleated cell number was recorded as an estimate derived from reference gene primer amplification. Clones were read by immunoSEQ multiplex PCR, and TCRdb kept only the in-frame ones, dropping some. The V and J calls and clone size were taken over from that table, and D and trimming were inferred from the DNA. This sample yields about 68,000 clones, of which nearly 90% are seen a single time; 8.2% belongs to the top ten. Looked up from germline, CDR1 is MNHEY and CDR2 is SMNVEV (reference sequence). The CDR3 loop spans 13 amino acids. V trimming: 5 bases; J trimming: 7 bases; junction bases outside the gene matches: 4.

This receptor was obtained from a man aged 45-60 years with active COVID-19. The sequenced material came from peripheral blood. The rearrangement links TRBV27 to TRBJ1-2; 10 positions match TRBD1. The CDR3 here is CASSPGTGVGYTF. The CDR3 DNA sequence: TGTGCCAGCAGTCCAGGGACAGGGGTTGGCTACACCTTC.